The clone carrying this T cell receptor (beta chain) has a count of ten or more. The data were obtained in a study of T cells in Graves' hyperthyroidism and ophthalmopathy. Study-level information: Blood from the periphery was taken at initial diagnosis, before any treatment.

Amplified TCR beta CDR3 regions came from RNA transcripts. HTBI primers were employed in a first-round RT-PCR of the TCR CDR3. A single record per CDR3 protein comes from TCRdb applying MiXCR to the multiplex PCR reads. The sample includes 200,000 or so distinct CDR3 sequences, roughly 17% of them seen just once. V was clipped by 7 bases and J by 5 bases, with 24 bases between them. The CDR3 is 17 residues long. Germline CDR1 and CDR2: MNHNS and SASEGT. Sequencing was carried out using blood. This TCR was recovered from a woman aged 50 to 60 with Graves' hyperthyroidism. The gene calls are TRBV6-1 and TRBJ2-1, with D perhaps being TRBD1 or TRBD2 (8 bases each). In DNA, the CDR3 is TGTGCCAGCACCCGGACAGGGAGGGGTAGCGGGAACAATGAGCAGTTCTTC. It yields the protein CASTRTGRGSGNNEQFF.